This T cell receptor beta chain is drawn from a study of T-cell reconstitution after alpha-beta-depleted transplantation in children. Preparation of the TCRbeta library was carried out with unique molecular identifiers. Via MiXCR, TCRdb re-called the PCR reads, giving one row per CDR3 protein. This table has hundreds of thousands of distinct CDR3 sequences, about an eighth appearing once. After removal of 0 bases from V and 4 bases from J, the junction contained 5 bases not matched to a gene. The CDR3 loop spans 16 amino acids. From germline, CDR1 is WNHNN and CDR2 SYGVQD (reference sequence). Concerning this clonotype: Antigen unknown.

General study findings and limits: Some patients' high day-60 TCRbeta diversity was traced to surviving recipient T cells and thymic progenitors. About two months after transplant, alpha-beta T cells reportedly came from several hundred expanded graft clones.

The source of this sequence is a girl under 10 years old with congenital amegakaryocytic thrombocytopenia, due to receive a stem cell transplant. This chain uses TRBV10-1 with TRBJ2-3; 9 bases map to TRBD2. The sequencing used PBMCs, collected before TCRalphabeta/CD19-depleted stem cell transplant. The CDR3 DNA follows: TGCGCCAGCAGTGAGTCGGGAGCGGGAGGCGCAGATACGCAGTATTTT. This sequence encodes CASSESGAGGADTQYF.